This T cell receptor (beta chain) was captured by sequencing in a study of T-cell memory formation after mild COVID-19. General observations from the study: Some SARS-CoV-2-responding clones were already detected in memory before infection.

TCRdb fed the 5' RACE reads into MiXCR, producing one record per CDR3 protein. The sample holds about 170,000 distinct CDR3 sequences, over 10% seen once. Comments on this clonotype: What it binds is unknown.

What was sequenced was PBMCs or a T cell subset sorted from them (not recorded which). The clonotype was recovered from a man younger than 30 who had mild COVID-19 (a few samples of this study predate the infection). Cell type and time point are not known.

The CDR3 coding sequence is TGTGCCAGCAGCCCAAAGCGGGGGCACACAGATACGCAGTATTTT. The encoded protein is CASSPKRGHTDTQYF. The V gene is TRBV7-2, the J gene TRBJ2-3, with 8 bases that match TRBD2. In germline, CDR1 is SGHTA, CDR2 FQGNSA. With 5 bases clipped from V and 2 bases from J, the junction kept 6 bases outside the gene matches. CDR3 length: 15 amino acids.